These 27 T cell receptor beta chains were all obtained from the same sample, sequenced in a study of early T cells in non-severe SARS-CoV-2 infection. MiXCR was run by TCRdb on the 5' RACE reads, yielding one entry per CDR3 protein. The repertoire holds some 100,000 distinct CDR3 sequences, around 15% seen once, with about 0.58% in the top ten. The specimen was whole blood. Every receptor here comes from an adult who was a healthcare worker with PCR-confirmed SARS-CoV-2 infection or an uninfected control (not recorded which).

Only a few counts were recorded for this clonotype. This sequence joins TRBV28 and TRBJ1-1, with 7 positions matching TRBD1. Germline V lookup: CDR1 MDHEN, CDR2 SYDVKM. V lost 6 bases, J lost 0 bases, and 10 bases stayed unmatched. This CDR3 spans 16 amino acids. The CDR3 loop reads CASSLRTGGLNTEAFF. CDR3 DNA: TGTGCCAGCAGCCTCAGGACAGGTGGCCTGAACACTGAAGCTTTCTTT.

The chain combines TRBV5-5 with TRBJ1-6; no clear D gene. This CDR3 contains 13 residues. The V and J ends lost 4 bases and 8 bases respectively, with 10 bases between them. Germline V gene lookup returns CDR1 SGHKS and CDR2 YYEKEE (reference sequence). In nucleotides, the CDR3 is TGTGCCAGCAGCACTATAGAGGATTCACCCCTCCACTTT. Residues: CASSTIEDSPLHF. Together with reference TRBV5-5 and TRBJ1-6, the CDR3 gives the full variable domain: DAGVTQSPTHLIKTRGQQVTLRCSPISGHKSVSWYQQVLGQGPQFIFQYYEKEERGRGNFPDRFSARQFPNYSSELNVNALLLGDSALYLCASSTIEDSPLHFGNGTRLTVT.

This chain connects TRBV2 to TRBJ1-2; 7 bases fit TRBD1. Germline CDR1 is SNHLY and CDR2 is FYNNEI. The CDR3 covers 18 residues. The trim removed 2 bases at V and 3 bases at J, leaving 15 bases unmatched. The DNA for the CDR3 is TGTGCCAGCAGTGAAAGTGGGGACAGAAACACCCGAGACTATGGCTACACCTTC. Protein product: CASSESGDRNTRDYGYTF.

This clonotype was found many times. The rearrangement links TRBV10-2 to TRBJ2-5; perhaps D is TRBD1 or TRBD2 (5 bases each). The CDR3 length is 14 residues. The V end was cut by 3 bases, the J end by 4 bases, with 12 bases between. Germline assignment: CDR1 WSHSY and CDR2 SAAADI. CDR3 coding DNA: TGCGCCAGCAGTGATGGGGGATTGCGAGAGACCCAGTACTTC. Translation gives CASSDGGLRETQYF.

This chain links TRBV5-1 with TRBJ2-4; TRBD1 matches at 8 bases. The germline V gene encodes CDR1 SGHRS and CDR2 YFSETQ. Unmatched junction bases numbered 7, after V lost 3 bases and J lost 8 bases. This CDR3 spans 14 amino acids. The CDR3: CASSYRDRMDIQYF. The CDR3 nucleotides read TGCGCCAGCAGCTACCGGGACAGGATGGACATTCAGTACTTC.

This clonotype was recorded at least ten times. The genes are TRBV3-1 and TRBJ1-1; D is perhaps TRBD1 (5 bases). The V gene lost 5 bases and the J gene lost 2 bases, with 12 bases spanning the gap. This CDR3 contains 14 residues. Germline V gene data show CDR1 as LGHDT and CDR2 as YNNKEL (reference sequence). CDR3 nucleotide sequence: TGTGCCAGCAGCATAGACAGAAGTAACACTGAAGCTTTCTTT. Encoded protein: CASSIDRSNTEAFF.

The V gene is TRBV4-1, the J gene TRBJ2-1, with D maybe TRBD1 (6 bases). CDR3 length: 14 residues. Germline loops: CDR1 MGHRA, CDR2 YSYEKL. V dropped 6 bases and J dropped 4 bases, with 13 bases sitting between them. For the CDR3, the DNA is TGCGCCAGCAGAAACCTAGGGGGTTACAATGAGCAGTTCTTC. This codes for CASRNLGGYNEQFF.

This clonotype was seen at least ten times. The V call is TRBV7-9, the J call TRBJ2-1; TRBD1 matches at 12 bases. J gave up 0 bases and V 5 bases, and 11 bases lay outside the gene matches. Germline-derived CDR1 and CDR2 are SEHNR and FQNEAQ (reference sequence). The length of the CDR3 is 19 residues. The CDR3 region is CASSPGTGGFGGSYNEQFF. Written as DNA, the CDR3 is TGTGCCAGCAGCCCCGGGACAGGGGGCTTTGGGGGCTCCTACAATGAGCAGTTCTTC.

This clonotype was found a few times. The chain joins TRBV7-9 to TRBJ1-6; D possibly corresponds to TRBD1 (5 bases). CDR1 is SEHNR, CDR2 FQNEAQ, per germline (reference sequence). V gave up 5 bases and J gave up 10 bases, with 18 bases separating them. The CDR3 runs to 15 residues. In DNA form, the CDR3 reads TGTGCCAGCAGCCACCCGCGGGACCTTCGATCACCCCTCCACTTT. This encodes CASSHPRDLRSPLHF.

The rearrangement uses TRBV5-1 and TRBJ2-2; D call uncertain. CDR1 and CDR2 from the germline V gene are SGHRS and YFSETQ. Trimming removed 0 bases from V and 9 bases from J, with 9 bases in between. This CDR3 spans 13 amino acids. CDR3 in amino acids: CASSLEEARELFF. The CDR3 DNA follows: TGCGCCAGCAGCTTGGAGGAAGCGCGGGAGCTGTTTTTT. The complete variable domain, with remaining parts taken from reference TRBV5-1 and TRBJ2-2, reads KAGVTQTPRYLIKTRGQQVTLSCSPISGHRSVSWYQQTPGQGLQFLFEYFSETQRNKGNFPGRFSGRQFSNSRSEMNVSTLELGDSALYLCASSLEEARELFFGEGSRLTVL.

CDR3 sequence: CASSSGRMNTEAFF. The CDR3 DNA is TGTGCCAGCAGTTCGGGACGGATGAACACTGAAGCTTTCTTT. The V gene is TRBV3-1, the J gene TRBJ1-1; TRBD1 might be the D (5 bases). Germline CDR1 is LGHDT and CDR2 is YNNKEL (reference sequence). With 6 bases removed from V and 0 bases from J, the gap between germline ends came to 11 bases. The CDR3 extends over 14 amino acids.

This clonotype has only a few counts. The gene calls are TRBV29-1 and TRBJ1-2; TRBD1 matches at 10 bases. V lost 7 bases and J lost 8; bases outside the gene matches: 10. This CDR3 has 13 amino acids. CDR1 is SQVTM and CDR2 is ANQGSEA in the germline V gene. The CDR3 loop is CSGTRQGAGGYTF. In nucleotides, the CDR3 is TGCAGCGGGACAAGACAGGGGGCAGGCGGCTACACCTTC.

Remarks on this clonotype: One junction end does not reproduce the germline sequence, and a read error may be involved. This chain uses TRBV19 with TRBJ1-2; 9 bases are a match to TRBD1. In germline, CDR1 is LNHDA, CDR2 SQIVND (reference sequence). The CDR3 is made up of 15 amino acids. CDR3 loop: CASKEDRGEVYGYTF. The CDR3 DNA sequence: TGCGCCAGTAAGGAGGACAGGGGAGAGGTCTATGGCTACACCTTC.

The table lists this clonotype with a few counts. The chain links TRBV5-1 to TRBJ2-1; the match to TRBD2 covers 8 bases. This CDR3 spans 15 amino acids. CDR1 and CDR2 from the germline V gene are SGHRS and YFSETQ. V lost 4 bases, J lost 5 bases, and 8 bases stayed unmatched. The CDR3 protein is CASSPIAGRNNEQFF. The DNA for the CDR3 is TGCGCCAGCAGCCCCATAGCGGGGAGGAACAATGAGCAGTTCTTC.

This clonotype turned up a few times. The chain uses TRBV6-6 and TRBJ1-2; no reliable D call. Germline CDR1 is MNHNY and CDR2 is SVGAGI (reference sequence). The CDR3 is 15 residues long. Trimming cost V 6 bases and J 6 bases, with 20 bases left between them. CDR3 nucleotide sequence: TGTGCCAGCAGCCGACGTGGGGATTCCCAGAATGGCTACACCTTC. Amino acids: CASSRRGDSQNGYTF.

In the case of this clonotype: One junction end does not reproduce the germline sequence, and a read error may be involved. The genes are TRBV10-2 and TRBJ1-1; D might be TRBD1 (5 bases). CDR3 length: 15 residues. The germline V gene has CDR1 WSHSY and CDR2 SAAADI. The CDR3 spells CASSEWQGKNTVAFF. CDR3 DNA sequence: TGCGCCAGCAGTGAGTGGCAGGGTAAGAACACTGTAGCTTTCTTT.

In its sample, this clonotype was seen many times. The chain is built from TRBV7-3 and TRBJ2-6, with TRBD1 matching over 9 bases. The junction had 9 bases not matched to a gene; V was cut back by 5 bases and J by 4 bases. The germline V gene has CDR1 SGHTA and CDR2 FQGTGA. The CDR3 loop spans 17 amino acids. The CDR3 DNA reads TGTGCCAGCAGCACACAGGGGGCTGGGACCGGGGCCAACGTCCTGACTTTC. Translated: CASSTQGAGTGANVLTF.

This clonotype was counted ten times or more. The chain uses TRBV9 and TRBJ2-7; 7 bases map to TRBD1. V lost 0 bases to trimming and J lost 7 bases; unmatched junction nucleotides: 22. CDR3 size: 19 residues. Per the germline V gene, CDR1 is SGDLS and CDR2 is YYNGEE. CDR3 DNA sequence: TGTGCCAGCAGCGTAGCCCTGGCCGCTCGGGGACAGAGATGCGGGGAGCAGTACGTC. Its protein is CASSVALAARGQRCGEQYV.

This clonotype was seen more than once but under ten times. The CDR3 loop is CSASPGQGMVETQYF. The CDR3 coding sequence is TGCAGTGCTTCGCCGGGACAGGGGATGGTGGAGACCCAGTACTTC. The genes are TRBV20-1 and TRBJ2-5; 10 nucleotides line up with TRBD1. The CDR3 sequence is 15 residues long. Germline CDR1 DFQATT, CDR2 SNEGSKA (reference sequence). V was clipped by 5 bases and J by 5 bases; unmatched bases: 11.

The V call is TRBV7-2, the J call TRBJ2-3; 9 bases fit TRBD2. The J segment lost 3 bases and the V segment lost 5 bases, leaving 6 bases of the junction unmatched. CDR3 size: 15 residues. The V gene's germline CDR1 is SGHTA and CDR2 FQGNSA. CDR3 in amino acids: CASSRRTSETDTQYF. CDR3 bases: TGTGCCAGCAGCCGACGGACTAGCGAAACAGATACGCAGTATTTT.

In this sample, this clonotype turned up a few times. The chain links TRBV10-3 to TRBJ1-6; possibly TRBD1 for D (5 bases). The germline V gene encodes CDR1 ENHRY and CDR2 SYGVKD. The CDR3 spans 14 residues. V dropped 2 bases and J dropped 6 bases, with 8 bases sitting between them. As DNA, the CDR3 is TGTGCCATCAGTGAGCTGGGGGGTAATTCACCCCTCCACTTT. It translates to CAISELGGNSPLHF.

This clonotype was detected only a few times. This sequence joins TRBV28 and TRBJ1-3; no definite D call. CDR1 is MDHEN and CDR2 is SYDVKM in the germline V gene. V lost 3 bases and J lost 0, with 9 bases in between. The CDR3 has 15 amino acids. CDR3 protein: CASSFSPYSGNTIYF. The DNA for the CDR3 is TGTGCCAGCAGTTTTTCTCCTTACTCTGGAAACACCATATATTTT.

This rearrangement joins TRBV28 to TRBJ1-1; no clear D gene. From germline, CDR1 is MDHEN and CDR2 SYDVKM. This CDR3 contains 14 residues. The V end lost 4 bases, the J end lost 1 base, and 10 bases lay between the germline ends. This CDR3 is CASSSHHQNTEAFF. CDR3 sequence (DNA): TGTGCCAGCAGTTCCCATCACCAGAACACTGAAGCTTTCTTT.

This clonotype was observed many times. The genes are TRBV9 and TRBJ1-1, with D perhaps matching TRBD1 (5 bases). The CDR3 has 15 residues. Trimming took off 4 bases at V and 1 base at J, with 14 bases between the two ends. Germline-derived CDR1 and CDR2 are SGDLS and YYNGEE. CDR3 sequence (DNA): TGTGCCAGCAGCCCTAGGGGAGGCCCGAACACTGAAGCTTTCTTT. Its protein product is CASSPRGGPNTEAFF. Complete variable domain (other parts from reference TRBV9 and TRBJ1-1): DSGVTQTPKHLITATGQRVTLRCSPRSGDLSVYWYQQSLDQGLQFLIQYYNGEERAKGNILERFSAQQFPDLHSELNLSSLELGDSALYFCASSPRGGPNTEAFFGQGTRLTVV.

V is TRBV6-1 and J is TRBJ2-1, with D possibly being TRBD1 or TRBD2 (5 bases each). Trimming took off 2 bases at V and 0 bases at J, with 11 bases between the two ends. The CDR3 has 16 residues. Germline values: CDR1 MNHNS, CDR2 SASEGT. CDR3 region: CASSESAGSSYNEQFF. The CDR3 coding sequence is TGTGCCAGCAGTGAATCGGCAGGGAGCTCCTACAATGAGCAGTTCTTC.

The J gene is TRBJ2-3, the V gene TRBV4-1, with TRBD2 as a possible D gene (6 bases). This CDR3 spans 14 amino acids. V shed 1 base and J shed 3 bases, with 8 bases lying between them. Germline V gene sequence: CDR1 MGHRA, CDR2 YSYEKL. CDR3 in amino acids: CASSQGAGTDTQYF. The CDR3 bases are TGCGCCAGCAGCCAAGGCGCGGGAACAGATACGCAGTATTTT.

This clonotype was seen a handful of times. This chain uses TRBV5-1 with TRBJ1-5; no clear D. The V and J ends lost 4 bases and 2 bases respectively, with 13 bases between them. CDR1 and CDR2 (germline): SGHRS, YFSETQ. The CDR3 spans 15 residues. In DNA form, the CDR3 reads TGCGCCAGCAGCAAAGGGCCCGGGGGCAATCAGCCCCAGCATTTT. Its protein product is CASSKGPGGNQPQHF.